Listed below are T cell receptor beta chains from one sample, sequenced in a study of shared clonotypes between healthy human individuals. TCRdb keeps only in-frame clones here, not all; method: immunoSEQ multiplex PCR. The sample lists roughly 1 million clones, about three quarters seen once, with about 1.5% in the top ten. Specimen: memory CD4+ T cells sorted from blood. The receptors derive from a man aged 18 to 30 in good health. Each CDR3 is given with its conserved first and last residue. The D gene is left open where the match is weak. Part of the rows lack a size; the others show once, few, many or a class for expanded clones.

v_gene	d_gene	j_gene	abundance	CDR3nt	CDR3aa
TRBV5-4	NA	TRBJ2-6	NA	TGTGCCAGCAGCTTGGGATCTGGGGCCAACGTCCTGACTTTC	CASSLGSGANVLTF
TRBV9	TRBD2	TRBJ2-3	NA	TGTGCCAGCAGCGTAGTTGGGACTAAGGCAGATACGCAGTATTTT	CASSVVGTKADTQYF
TRBV5-1	NA	TRBJ1-2	NA	TGCGCCAGCAGCACGTCCGGGGAAAACTATGGCTACACCTTC	CASSTSGENYGYTF
TRBV18	TRBD1	TRBJ1-6	few	TGTGCCAGCTCACCAAGGGGACAGGGGAGCTCCTATAATTCACCCCTCCACTTT	CASSPRGQGSSYNSPLHF
TRBV6-5	NA	TRBJ1-1	once	TGTGCCAGCAGTTATCAGGAGTTGAACACTGAAGCTTTCTTT	CASSYQELNTEAFF
TRBV28	NA	TRBJ2-4	NA	TGTGCCAGCAGTGCAGGGAGTACCAAAAACATTCAGTACTTC	CASSAGSTKNIQYF
TRBV6-5	NA	TRBJ2-2	NA	TGTGCCAGCAGTTACTCGAACGGTCCGAACACCGGGGAGCTGTTTTTT	CASSYSNGPNTGELFF
TRBV4-3	NA	TRBJ2-3	NA	TGCGCCAGCAGCCAAGATCAGAGGAACACAGATACGCAGTATTTT	CASSQDQRNTDTQYF
TRBV7-8	NA	TRBJ1-5	once	TGTGCCAGCAGCTTAGCGGTGGGGACCAATCAGCCCCAGCATTTT	CASSLAVGTNQPQHF
TRBV10-2	TRBD2	TRBJ2-2	NA	TGCGCCAGCAGAGGACTAGCGGGTTCCGGGGAGCTGTTTTTT	CASRGLAGSGELFF
TRBV25-1	TRBD2	TRBJ2-1	NA	TGTGCCAGCAGTGAGGATAGCGGGGGTTACTACAATGAGCAGTTCTTC	CASSEDSGGYYNEQFF
TRBV11-3	NA	TRBJ1-5	NA	TGTGCCAGCCGACGACATAGCAATCAGCCCCAGCATTTT	CASRRHSNQPQHF
TRBV15	NA	TRBJ1-2	once	TGTGCCACCAGCAGAGGAAGACAGGTCCACTATGGCTACACCTTC	CATSRGRQVHYGYTF
TRBV27	TRBD1	TRBJ1-1	NA	TGTGCCAGCAGGGTCAATCCCGACAGGGGGGACACTGAAGCTTTCTTT	CASRVNPDRGDTEAFF
TRBV7-2	TRBD2	TRBJ2-5	NA	TGTGCCAGCAGCTTAATGGGCGCGGGGGGTCTACAAGAGACCCAGTACTTC	CASSLMGAGGLQETQYF
TRBV9	TRBD2	TRBJ2-1	NA	TGTGCCAGCAGCGTAGCTACGACTAGCGGGAACTATGAGCAGTTCTTC	CASSVATTSGNYEQFF
TRBV9	TRBD2	TRBJ2-2	NA	TGTGCCAGCAGCCCCCGGACTAGCCACCCCGGGGAGCTGTTTTTT	CASSPRTSHPGELFF
TRBV7-9	NA	TRBJ2-1	NA	TGTGCCAGCAGCTTGCAGCGCAAAAGCTCCTACAATGAGCAGTTCTTC	CASSLQRKSSYNEQFF
TRBV9	NA	TRBJ1-6	NA	TGTGCCAGCAGTTCCCCAGGGGCGAGATCACCCCTCCACTTT	CASSSPGARSPLHF
TRBV28	TRBD1	TRBJ1-2	NA	TGTGCCAGTCGGACAGGGGGCGATGGCTACACCTTC	CASRTGGDGYTF
TRBV28	NA	TRBJ2-1	NA	TGTGCCAGCCCCCCACCAGGCTCCCCTAGGGGTTACAATGAGCAGTTCTTC	CASPPPGSPRGYNEQFF
TRBV4-1	NA	TRBJ2-3	once	TGCGCCAGCAGCCAAGATCGGTCAGGGCCGCGGGATACGCAGTATTTT	CASSQDRSGPRDTQYF
TRBV4-3	NA	TRBJ2-6	NA	TGCGCCAGCAGCCAAGTGGATACTGGGGCCAACGTCCTGACTTTC	CASSQVDTGANVLTF
TRBV21-1	NA	TRBJ2-7	NA	TGTGCCAGCAGCCCCAGGAACTACGAGCAGTACTTC	CASSPRNYEQYF
TRBV5-4	TRBD2	TRBJ2-5	NA	TGTGCCAGCAGCTTGTCCGGACTAGCGGGCGGGGAGACCCAGTACTTC	CASSLSGLAGGETQYF
TRBV19	NA	TRBJ2-2	once	TGTGCCAGTAGCTCCTGGCTAGCGAAAGTAGGGGGGGAGCTGTTTTTT	CASSSWLAKVGGELFF
TRBV30	NA	TRBJ1-3	NA	TGTGCCTGGAACGGCTTCTCTGGAAACACCATATATTTT	CAWNGFSGNTIYF
TRBV2	TRBD2	TRBJ2-7	NA	TGTGCCAGTGGACGGTTAGCGGGGGTTGGCTCCTACGAGCAGTACTTC	CASGRLAGVGSYEQYF
TRBV4-1	NA	TRBJ1-6	few	TGCGCCAGCAGCCTGGACAGCTATAATTCACCCCTCCACTTT	CASSLDSYNSPLHF
TRBV27	NA	TRBJ2-7	NA	TGTGCCAGCAGTTTGAGGCTAGCGCGGACCTACGAGCAGTACTTC	CASSLRLARTYEQYF
TRBV19	NA	TRBJ2-3	NA	TGTGCCAGTAGTATAGGGGTGTCGGTAGTGACTAGCACAGATACGCAGTATTTT	CASSIGVSVVTSTDTQYF
TRBV19	NA	TRBJ2-7	few	TGTGCCAGTAGTATAGTTGGCGGTACCTACGAGCAGTACTTC	CASSIVGGTYEQYF
TRBV9	TRBD1	TRBJ2-5	NA	TGTGCCAGCAGCCCCGAACAGGGGGCAGGGGAGACCCAGTACTTC	CASSPEQGAGETQYF
TRBV10-3	TRBD1	TRBJ2-7	once	TGTGCCATCAGTGTGGGACAGGGGTACTACGAGCAGTACTTC	CAISVGQGYYEQYF
TRBV6-1	NA	TRBJ2-7	NA	TGTGCCAGCAGTGGGGCCTCCGGGGTTCCCTCCTACGAGCAGTACTTC	CASSGASGVPSYEQYF
TRBV7-2	TRBD2	TRBJ2-3	NA	TGTGCCAGCAGCTTGGTACTAGCGGGAGCAGATACGCAGTATTTT	CASSLVLAGADTQYF
TRBV27	TRBD2	TRBJ2-7	NA	TGTGCCAGCAGACATAGCGGGTACAGCTCCTACGAGCAGTACTTC	CASRHSGYSSYEQYF
TRBV7-2	TRBD2	TRBJ2-7	NA	TGTGCCAGCAGCTTTAGCGGGGGGGCGTACCACGAGCAGTACTTC	CASSFSGGAYHEQYF
TRBV7-3	TRBD1	TRBJ2-1	NA	TGTGCCAGCAGCTCAGGGCTGACAGGGGTCTACAATGAGCAGTTCTTC	CASSSGLTGVYNEQFF
TRBV4-2	NA	TRBJ2-2	NA	TGTGCCAGCAGCCGCAGAACGTCAGGGGACAACACCGGGGAGCTGTTTTTT	CASSRRTSGDNTGELFF
TRBV5-1	NA	TRBJ2-3	once	TGCGCCAGCAAGACCGGGCAGGCTAGCACAGATACGCAGTATTTT	CASKTGQASTDTQYF
TRBV5-4	NA	TRBJ2-5	NA	TGTGCCAGCAGCTTGGAGGCGGGCCAAGAGACCCAGTACTTC	CASSLEAGQETQYF
TRBV7-2	NA	TRBJ1-5	few	TGTGCCAGCAGCACGACGGGACTCAACAATCAGCCCCAGCATTTT	CASSTTGLNNQPQHF
TRBV10-3	TRBD2	TRBJ2-7	few	TGTGCCATCAGTGATCCTCTGCGGGGGGACTACGAGCAGTACTTC	CAISDPLRGDYEQYF
TRBV19	TRBD1	TRBJ1-5	few	TGTGCCAGTAGTACCTGGGGACAGAGTAGCAATCAGCCCCAGCATTTT	CASSTWGQSSNQPQHF